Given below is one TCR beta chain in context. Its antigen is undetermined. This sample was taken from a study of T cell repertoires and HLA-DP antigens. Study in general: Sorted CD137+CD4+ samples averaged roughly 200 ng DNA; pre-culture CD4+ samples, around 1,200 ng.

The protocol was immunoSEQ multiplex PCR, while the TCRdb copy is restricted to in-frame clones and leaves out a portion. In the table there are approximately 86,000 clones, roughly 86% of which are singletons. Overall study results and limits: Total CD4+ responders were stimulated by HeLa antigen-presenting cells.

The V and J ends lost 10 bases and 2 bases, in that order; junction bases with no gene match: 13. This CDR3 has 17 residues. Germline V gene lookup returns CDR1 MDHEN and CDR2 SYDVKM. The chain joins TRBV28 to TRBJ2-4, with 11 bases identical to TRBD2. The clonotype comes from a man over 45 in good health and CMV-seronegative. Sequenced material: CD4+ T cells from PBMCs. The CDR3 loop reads CATTGTSGSGPKNIQYF. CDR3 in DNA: TGTGCCACGACCGGGACTAGCGGAAGTGGCCCCAAAAACATTCAGTACTTC.